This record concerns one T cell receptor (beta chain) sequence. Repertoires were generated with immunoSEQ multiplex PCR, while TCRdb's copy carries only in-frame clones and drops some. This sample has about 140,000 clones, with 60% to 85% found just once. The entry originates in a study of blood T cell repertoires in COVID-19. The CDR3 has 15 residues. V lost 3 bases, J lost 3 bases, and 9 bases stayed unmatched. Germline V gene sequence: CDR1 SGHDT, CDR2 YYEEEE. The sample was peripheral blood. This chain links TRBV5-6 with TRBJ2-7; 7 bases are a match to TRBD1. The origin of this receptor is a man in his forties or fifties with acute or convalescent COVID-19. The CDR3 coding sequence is TGTGCCAGCAGCTCTCCGGGACAGAGGATCTACGAGCAGTACGTC. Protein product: CASSSPGQRIYEQYV.